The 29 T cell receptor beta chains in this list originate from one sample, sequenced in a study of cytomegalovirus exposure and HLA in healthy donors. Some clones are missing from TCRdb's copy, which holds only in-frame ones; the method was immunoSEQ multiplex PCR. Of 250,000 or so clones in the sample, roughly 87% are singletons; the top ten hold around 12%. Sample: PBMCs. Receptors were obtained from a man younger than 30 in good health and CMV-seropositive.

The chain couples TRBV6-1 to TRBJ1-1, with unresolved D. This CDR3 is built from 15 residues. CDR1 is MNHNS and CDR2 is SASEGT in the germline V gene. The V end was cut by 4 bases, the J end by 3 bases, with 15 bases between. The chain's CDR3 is CASSARDSRDTEAFF. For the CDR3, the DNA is TGTGCCAGCAGTGCCAGAGACTCGAGGGACACTGAAGCTTTCTTT.

The CDR3 DNA follows: TGTGCCAGCAGCCAAGCCGGGGGTGGGAGGGAAAAACTGTTTTTT. It yields the protein CASSQAGGGREKLFF. V is TRBV4-2 and J is TRBJ1-4; maybe TRBD1 (5 bases). Trimming removed 1 base at V and 8 bases at J, with 14 bases between. CDR1 is LGHNA and CDR2 is YNFKEQ in the germline V gene. This CDR3 spans 15 amino acids.

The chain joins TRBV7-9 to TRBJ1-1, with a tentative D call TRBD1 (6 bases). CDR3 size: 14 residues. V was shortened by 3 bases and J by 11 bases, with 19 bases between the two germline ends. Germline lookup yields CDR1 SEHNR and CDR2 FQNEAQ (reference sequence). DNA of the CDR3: TGTGCCAGCAGCTTTCTTGGAACGGGACAAGGGGCTTTCTTT. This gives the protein CASSFLGTGQGAFF.

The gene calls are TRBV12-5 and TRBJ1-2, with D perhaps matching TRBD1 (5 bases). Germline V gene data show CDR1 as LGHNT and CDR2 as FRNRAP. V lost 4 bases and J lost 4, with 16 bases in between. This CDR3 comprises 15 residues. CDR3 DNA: TGTGCTAGTGGTTCCAGGACGGGGGGATTCTATGGCTACACCTTC. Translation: CASGSRTGGFYGYTF. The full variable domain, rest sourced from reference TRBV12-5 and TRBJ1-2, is DARVTQTPRHKVTEMGQEVTMRCQPILGHNTVFWYRQTMMQGLELLAYFRNRAPLDDSGMPKDRFSAEMPDATLATLKIQPSEPRDSAVYFCASGSRTGGFYGYTFGSGTRLTVV.

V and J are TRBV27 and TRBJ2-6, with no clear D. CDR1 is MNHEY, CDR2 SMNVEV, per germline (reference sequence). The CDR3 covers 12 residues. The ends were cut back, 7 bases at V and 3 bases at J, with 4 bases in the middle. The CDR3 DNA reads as TGTGCCAGCACCAGTGGGGCCAACGTCCTGACTTTC. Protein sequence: CASTSGANVLTF.

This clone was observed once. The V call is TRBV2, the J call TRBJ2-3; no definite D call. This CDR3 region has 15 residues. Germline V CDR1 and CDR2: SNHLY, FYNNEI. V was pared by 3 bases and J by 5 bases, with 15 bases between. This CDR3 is CASSDSVIGGDTQYF. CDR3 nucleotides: TGTGCCAGCAGTGATTCTGTCATCGGCGGAGATACGCAGTATTTT.

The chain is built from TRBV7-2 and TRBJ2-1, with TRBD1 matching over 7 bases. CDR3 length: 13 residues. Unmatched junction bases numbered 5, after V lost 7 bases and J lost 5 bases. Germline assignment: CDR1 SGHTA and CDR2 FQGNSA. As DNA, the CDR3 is TGTGCCAGCATCCTACAGGGGAACAATGAGCAGTTCTTC. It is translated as CASILQGNNEQFF.

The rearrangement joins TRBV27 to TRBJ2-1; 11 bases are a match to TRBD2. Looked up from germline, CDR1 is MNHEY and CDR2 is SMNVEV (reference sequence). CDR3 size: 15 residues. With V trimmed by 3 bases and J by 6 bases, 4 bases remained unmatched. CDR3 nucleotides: TGTGCCAGCAGTTTTGAGACTAGCGGGACCAATGAGCAGTTCTTC. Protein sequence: CASSFETSGTNEQFF.

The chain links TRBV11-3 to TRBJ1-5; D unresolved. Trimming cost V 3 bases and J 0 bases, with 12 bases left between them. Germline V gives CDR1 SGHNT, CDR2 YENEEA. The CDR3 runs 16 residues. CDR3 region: CASSFFCVYSNQPQHF. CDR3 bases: TGTGCCAGCAGCTTTTTTTGCGTCTATAGCAATCAGCCCCAGCATTTT.

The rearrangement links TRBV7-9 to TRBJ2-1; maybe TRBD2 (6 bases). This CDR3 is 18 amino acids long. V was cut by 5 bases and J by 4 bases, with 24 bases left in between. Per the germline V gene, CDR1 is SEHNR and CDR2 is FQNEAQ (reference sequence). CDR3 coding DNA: TGTGCCAGCAGCACCGAGCCCCGACTAGAGGTGAATTACAATGAGCAGTTCTTC. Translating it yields CASSTEPRLEVNYNEQFF.

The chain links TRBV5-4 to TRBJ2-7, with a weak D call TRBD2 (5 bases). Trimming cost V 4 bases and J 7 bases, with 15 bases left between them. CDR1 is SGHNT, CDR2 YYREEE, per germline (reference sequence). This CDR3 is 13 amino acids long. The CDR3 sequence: CASSPDGVGEQYF. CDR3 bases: TGTGCCAGCAGCCCCGACGGGGTCGGGGAGCAGTACTTC.

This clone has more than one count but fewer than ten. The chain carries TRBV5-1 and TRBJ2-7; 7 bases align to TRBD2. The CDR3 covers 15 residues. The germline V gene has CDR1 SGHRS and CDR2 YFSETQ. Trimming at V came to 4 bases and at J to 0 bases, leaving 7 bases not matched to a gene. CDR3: CASSREGGSSYEQYF. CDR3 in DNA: TGCGCCAGCAGCAGGGAGGGCGGGAGCTCCTACGAGCAGTACTTC.

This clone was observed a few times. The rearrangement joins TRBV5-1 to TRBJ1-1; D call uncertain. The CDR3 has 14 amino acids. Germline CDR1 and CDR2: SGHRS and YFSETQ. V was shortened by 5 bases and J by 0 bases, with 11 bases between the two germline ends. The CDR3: CASRGLKVNTEAFF. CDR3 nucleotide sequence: TGCGCCAGCAGGGGGTTAAAGGTGAACACTGAAGCTTTCTTT.

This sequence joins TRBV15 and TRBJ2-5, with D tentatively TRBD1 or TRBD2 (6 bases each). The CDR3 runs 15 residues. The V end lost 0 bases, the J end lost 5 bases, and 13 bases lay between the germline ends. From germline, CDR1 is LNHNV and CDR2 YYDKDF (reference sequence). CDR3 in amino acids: CATSRDLGGAETQYF. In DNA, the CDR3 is TGTGCCACCAGCAGAGATCTGGGGGGCGCGGAGACCCAGTACTTC.

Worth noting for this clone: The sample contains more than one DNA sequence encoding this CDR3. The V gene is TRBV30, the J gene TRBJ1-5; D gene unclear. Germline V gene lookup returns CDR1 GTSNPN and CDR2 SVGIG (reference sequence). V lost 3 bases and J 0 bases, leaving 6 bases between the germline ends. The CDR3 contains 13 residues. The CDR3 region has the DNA TGTGCCTGGAGCAGCAGTAGCAATCAGCCCCAGCATTTT. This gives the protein CAWSSSSNQPQHF.

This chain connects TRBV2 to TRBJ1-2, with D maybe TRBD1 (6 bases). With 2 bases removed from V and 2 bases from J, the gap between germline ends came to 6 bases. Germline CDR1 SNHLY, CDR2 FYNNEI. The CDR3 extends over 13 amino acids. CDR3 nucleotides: TGTGCCAGCAGTGAACAGGGGAACTATGGCTACACCTTC. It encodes CASSEQGNYGYTF.

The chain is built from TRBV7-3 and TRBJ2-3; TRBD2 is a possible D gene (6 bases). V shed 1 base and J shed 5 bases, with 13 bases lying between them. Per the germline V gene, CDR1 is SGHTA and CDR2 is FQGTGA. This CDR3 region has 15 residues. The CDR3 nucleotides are TGTGCCAGCAGCTTAAATGGAGGGAAAGTAGATACGCAGTATTTT. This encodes CASSLNGGKVDTQYF.

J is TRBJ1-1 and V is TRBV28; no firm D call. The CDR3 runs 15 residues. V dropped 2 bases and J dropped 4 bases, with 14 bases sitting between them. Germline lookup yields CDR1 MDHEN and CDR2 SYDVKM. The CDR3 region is CASSLPRTKGTEAFF. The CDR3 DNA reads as TGTGCCAGCAGTTTACCAAGGACCAAGGGCACTGAAGCTTTCTTT.

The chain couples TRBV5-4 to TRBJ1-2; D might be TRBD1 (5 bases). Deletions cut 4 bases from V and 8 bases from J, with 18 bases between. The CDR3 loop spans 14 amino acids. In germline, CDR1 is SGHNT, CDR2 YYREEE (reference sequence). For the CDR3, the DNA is TGTGCCAGCAGCCCCTCTGGGACGACGGGGGGCTACACCTTC. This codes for CASSPSGTTGGYTF.

Written as DNA, the CDR3 is TGCGCCAGCAGCTTGGAGACGTACACACCCGGGGAGCTGTTTTTT. Protein sequence: CASSLETYTPGELFF. The V call is TRBV5-1, the J call TRBJ2-2, with D unresolved. Trimming removed 0 bases at V and 6 bases at J, with 12 bases between. Looked up from germline, CDR1 is SGHRS and CDR2 is YFSETQ. The length of the CDR3 is 15 residues.

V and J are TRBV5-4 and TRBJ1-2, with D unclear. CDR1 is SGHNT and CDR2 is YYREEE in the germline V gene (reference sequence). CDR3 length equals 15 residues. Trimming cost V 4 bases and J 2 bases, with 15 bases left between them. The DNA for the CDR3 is TGTGCCAGCAGCCCGGGCGATAGGGCAAACTATGGCTACACCTTC. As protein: CASSPGDRANYGYTF.

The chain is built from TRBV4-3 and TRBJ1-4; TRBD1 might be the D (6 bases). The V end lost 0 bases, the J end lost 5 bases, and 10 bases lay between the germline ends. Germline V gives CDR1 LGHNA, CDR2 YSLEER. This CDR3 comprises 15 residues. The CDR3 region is CASSQDRGRNEKLFF. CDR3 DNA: TGCGCCAGCAGCCAAGATCGGGGGCGGAATGAAAAACTGTTTTTT.

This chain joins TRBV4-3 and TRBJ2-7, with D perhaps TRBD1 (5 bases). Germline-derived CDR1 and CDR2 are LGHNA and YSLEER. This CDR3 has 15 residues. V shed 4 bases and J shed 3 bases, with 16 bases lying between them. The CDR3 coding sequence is TGCGCCAGCAGCCGCGTGATGGGGCTAAGCTACGAGCAGTACTTC. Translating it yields CASSRVMGLSYEQYF.

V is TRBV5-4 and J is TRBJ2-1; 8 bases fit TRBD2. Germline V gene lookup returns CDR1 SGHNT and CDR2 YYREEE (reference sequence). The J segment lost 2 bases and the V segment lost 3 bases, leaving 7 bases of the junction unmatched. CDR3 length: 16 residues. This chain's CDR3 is CASSSLLAETYNEQFF. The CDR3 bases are TGTGCCAGCAGCTCTTTACTAGCGGAGACCTACAATGAGCAGTTCTTC.

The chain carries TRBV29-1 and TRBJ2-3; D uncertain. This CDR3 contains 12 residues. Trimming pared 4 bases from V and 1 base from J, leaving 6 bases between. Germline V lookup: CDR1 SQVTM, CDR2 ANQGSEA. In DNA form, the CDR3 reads TGCAGCGTTGGGGATGGCACAGATACGCAGTATTTT. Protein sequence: CSVGDGTDTQYF.

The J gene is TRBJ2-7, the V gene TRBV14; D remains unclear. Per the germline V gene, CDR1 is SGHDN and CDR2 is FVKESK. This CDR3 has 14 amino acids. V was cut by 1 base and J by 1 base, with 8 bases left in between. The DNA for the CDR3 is TGTGCCAGCAGCCAAGTTTCCGGTTCCTACGAGCAGTACTTC. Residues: CASSQVSGSYEQYF.

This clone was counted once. The CDR3 bases are TGCGCCAGCAGCTTGGTTACGGGAACCTATGGCTACACCTTC. It specifies CASSLVTGTYGYTF. The V and J genes are TRBV5-1 and TRBJ1-2; D is unclear. The CDR3 is 14 residues long. In germline, CDR1 is SGHRS, CDR2 YFSETQ. The V and J ends lost 0 bases and 4 bases respectively, with 10 bases between them.

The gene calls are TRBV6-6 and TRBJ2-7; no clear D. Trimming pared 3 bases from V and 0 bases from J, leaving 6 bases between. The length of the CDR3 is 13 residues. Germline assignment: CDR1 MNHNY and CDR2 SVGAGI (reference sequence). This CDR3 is CASSYDRSYEQYF. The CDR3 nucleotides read TGTGCCAGCAGTTATGACCGCTCCTACGAGCAGTACTTC.

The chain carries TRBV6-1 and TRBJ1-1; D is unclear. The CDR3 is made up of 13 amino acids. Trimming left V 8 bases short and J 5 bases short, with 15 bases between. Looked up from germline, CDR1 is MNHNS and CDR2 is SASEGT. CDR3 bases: TGTGCCAGCGTAGTGAGAGGTTCGACTGAAGCTTTCTTT. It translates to CASVVRGSTEAFF.